Sequencing of this TCR beta chain was carried out in a study of neoadjuvant nivolumab and ipilimumab in lung cancer. Sequencing was performed with immunoSEQ multiplex PCR; in TCRdb, only in-frame clones are kept and a portion is missing. The repertoire holds under 20,000 clones, with about 87% as singletons. The germline V gene encodes CDR1 SGHVS and CDR2 FQNEAQ. The CDR3 spans 16 residues. The V end lost 5 bases, the J end lost 5 bases, and 19 bases lay between the germline ends. Material: peripheral blood, obtained before neoadjuvant nivolumab, alone or with ipilimumab. The sequence came from an adult with non-small cell lung cancer. The V call is TRBV7-8, the J call TRBJ1-5; a weak D match, TRBD1 (5 bases). For the CDR3, the DNA is TGTGCCAGCAGCGAACGCAGGGATTCCGTTTATCAGCCCCAGCATTTT. Translation gives CASSERRDSVYQPQHF.